Following are 9 T cell receptor beta chains from one sample sequenced in a study of T cells after yellow fever vaccination. TCRdb analysed the 5' RACE reads with MiXCR anew, one entry per CDR3 protein. Altogether approximately 580,000 distinct CDR3 sequences are present, roughly a sixth being singletons, with the ten largest covering 15% to 20%. The sample here was PBMCs, taken more than 4 days after the first yellow fever vaccination. These receptors were taken from a man aged 18-30 years who received the YFV17D yellow fever vaccine.

This clonotype was picked up a small number of times. The chain combines TRBV12-5 with TRBJ2-1; possibly TRBD1 for D (6 bases). The CDR3 length is 17 residues. Trimming stripped 6 bases from V and 3 bases from J, with 21 bases between. Germline CDR1 LGHNT, CDR2 FRNRAP. The CDR3 spells CASGSPSGTTLYNEQFF. In nucleotides, the CDR3 is TGTGCTAGTGGCTCGCCGTCCGGGACAACCCTCTACAATGAGCAGTTCTTC.

This clonotype came up a few times. The chain couples TRBV29-1 to TRBJ2-5; D is unresolved. Germline CDR1 and CDR2: SQVTM and ANQGSEA. The V gene lost 3 bases and the J gene lost 0 bases, with 8 bases spanning the gap. The CDR3 consists of 13 residues. Written as DNA, the CDR3 is TGCAGCGTTGAGCAGCTCTACCAAGAGACCCAGTACTTC. It codes for CSVEQLYQETQYF.

The chain employs TRBV20-1 and TRBJ2-1, with 7 bases lining up with TRBD1. Trimming removed 6 bases from V and 4 bases from J; junction bases left unmatched: 9. Per the germline V gene, CDR1 is DFQATT and CDR2 is SNEGSKA (reference sequence). This CDR3 is 14 amino acids long. CDR3 amino acids: CSAPTPGQYNEQFF. The CDR3 DNA sequence: TGCAGTGCACCCACGCCGGGACAGTACAATGAGCAGTTCTTC.

The gene calls are TRBV18 and TRBJ2-5, with a tentative D call TRBD2 (6 bases). Germline values: CDR1 KGHSH, CDR2 LQKENI. V was clipped by 1 base and J by 5 bases, with 14 bases between them. The CDR3 has 15 residues. CDR3 residues: CASSPRARGRETQYF. For the CDR3, the DNA is TGTGCCAGCTCACCACGGGCTCGAGGGAGGGAGACCCAGTACTTC.

This rearrangement joins TRBV6-5 to TRBJ2-5; a possible D gene is TRBD2 (5 bases). CDR3 size: 14 residues. The germline gives CDR1 MNHEY, CDR2 SVGAGI. The germline V and J ends were trimmed by 2 bases and 6 bases, with 13 bases remaining between them. CDR3 nucleotides: TGTGCCAGCAGTTACCAGACTACACCCCAGACCCAGTACTTC. It is translated as CASSYQTTPQTQYF.

The chain carries TRBV28 and TRBJ2-1; TRBD2 is a possible D gene (6 bases). The CDR3 covers 13 residues. Trimming took off 6 bases at V and 2 bases at J, with 8 bases between the two ends. The germline CDR1 and CDR2 sequences are MDHEN and SYDVKM. The chain's CDR3 is CASSRTTYNEQFF. In DNA, the CDR3 is TGTGCCAGCAGCAGGACTACCTACAATGAGCAGTTCTTC. Full variable domain (outside the CDR3, taken from reference TRBV28 and TRBJ2-1): DVKVTQSSRYLVKRTGEKVFLECVQDMDHENMFWYRQDPGLGLRLIYFSYDVKMKEKGDIPEGYSVSREKKERFSLILESASTNQTSMYLCASSRTTYNEQFFGPGTRLTVL.

The chain is built from TRBV4-3 and TRBJ2-2, with D hard to call. Trimming took 1 base from V and 6 from J, leaving 9 bases between them. The CDR3 runs to 14 residues. Looked up from germline, CDR1 is LGHNA and CDR2 is YSLEER. Written as DNA, the CDR3 is TGCGCCAGCAGCCAAGCCTCTCCAGCCGGGGAGCTGTTTTTT. Translation: CASSQASPAGELFF.

The sample holds a few counts of this clonotype. CDR3: CASSPWTSGGWETQYF. CDR3 nucleotides: TGTGCCAGTAGTCCCTGGACTAGCGGGGGGTGGGAGACCCAGTACTTC. The chain joins TRBV19 to TRBJ2-5; 14 bases are shared with TRBD2. The CDR3 sequence is 16 residues long. V lost 5 bases to trimming and J lost 5 bases; unmatched junction nucleotides: 7. The germline V gene has CDR1 LNHDA and CDR2 SQIVND (reference sequence).

The V gene is TRBV6-2 or TRBV6-3, the J gene TRBJ2-5, with D perhaps assigned TRBD1 or TRBD2 (5 bases each). The CDR3 is made up of 14 amino acids. Germline assignment: CDR1 MNHEY and CDR2 SVGEGT. Trimming shortened V by 11 bases and J by 5 bases, and 21 bases separated the two germline ends. In DNA, the CDR3 is TGTGCCTCTTACCGGGGACCACTTGGCGAGACCCAGTACTTC. Translation: CASYRGPLGETQYF.